A selection of T cell receptor beta chains follows, all from one sample in a study of blood T cells in healthy people across ages. From the 5' RACE reads, TCRdb called clonotypes with MiXCR, one entry per CDR3 protein. This table holds hundreds of thousands of distinct CDR3 sequences, around 49% found once. What was sequenced was blood. These TCRs come from a man aged 25-45 years in good health. CDR3s include the opening cysteine and the closing phenylalanine or tryptophan. A D gene is named only where the DNA matches it firmly. Only part of the rows carry a size: once, few, many, or a class if the clone is expanded.

v_gene: TRBV12-3/TRBV12-4
j_gene: TRBJ1-1
d_gene: .
abundance: few
CDR3nt: TGTGCCAGCAGCCGGGGAAACATGAACACTGAAGCTTTCTTT
CDR3aa: CASSRGNMNTEAFF

v_gene: TRBV28
j_gene: TRBJ2-5
d_gene: TRBD2
abundance: .
CDR3nt: TGTGCCAGCTGGGGGGGTGCAGAGACCCAGTACTTC
CDR3aa: CASWGGAETQYF

v_gene: TRBV7-9
j_gene: TRBJ1-4
d_gene: .
abundance: few
CDR3nt: TGTGCCAGCAGCTCCCGGCGGTTTGGTGCAACTAATGAAAAACTGTTTTTT
CDR3aa: CASSSRRFGATNEKLFF

v_gene: TRBV7-9
j_gene: TRBJ2-1
d_gene: .
abundance: .
CDR3nt: TGTGCCAGCAGCTACAACAGGGAAAGTGAGCAGTTCTTC
CDR3aa: CASSYNRESEQFF

v_gene: TRBV28
j_gene: TRBJ2-3
d_gene: .
abundance: .
CDR3nt: TGTGCCAGCATGGTCGGCACAGATACGCAGTATTTT
CDR3aa: CASMVGTDTQYF

v_gene: TRBV27
j_gene: TRBJ1-2
d_gene: .
abundance: .
CDR3nt: TGTGCCAGCAGTTTGAGCAGGACCTTGGGTGGCTACACCTTC
CDR3aa: CASSLSRTLGGYTF

v_gene: TRBV9
j_gene: TRBJ2-7
d_gene: .
abundance: few
CDR3nt: TGTGCCAGCAGCGACATGGGTAGCTCCTACAATGAGCAGTACTTC
CDR3aa: CASSDMGSSYNEQYF

v_gene: TRBV4-1
j_gene: TRBJ1-1
d_gene: TRBD1
abundance: .
CDR3nt: TGCGCCAGCAGCCTGAGCAGGGGGGAGATGGCTTTCTTT
CDR3aa: CASSLSRGEMAFF

v_gene: TRBV27
j_gene: TRBJ2-7
d_gene: .
abundance: .
CDR3nt: TGTGCCGCCCGGACTCCCACCTACGAGCAGTACTTC
CDR3aa: CAARTPTYEQYF

v_gene: TRBV11-2
j_gene: TRBJ1-6
d_gene: TRBD1
abundance: .
CDR3nt: TGTGCCAGCAGGCACCAAGACAGGGTTGGTTCACCCCTCCACTTT
CDR3aa: CASRHQDRVGSPLHF

v_gene: TRBV28
j_gene: TRBJ2-7
d_gene: .
abundance: .
CDR3nt: TGTGCCAGCAGTTTTGGGGGAGCTCGTATCTACGAGCAGTACTTC
CDR3aa: CASSFGGARIYEQYF

v_gene: TRBV10-3
j_gene: TRBJ2-7
d_gene: .
abundance: few
CDR3nt: TGTGCCATCAGTGAGACAGGGAACTACGAGCAGTACTTC
CDR3aa: CAISETGNYEQYF

v_gene: TRBV7-4
j_gene: TRBJ1-5
d_gene: TRBD1
abundance: .
CDR3nt: TGTGCCAGCAGCTTAGTCCCCGGGACAGGGTTCGGCTATCAGCCCCAGCATTTT
CDR3aa: CASSLVPGTGFGYQPQHF

v_gene: TRBV11-1
j_gene: TRBJ1-1
d_gene: .
abundance: .
CDR3nt: TGTGCCAGCAGCTTAGTAGCCAGTACTGAAGCTTTCTTT
CDR3aa: CASSLVASTEAFF

v_gene: TRBV9
j_gene: TRBJ2-5
d_gene: .
abundance: many
CDR3nt: TGTGCCAGCAGCGTAGGTTGGGGGGGCAGCCAAGAGACCCAGTACTTC
CDR3aa: CASSVGWGGSQETQYF

v_gene: TRBV11-1
j_gene: TRBJ2-1
d_gene: TRBD1
abundance: .
CDR3nt: TGTGCCAGCAGCTTAGACAGGGGTCACTACGAGCAGTTCTTC
CDR3aa: CASSLDRGHYEQFF

v_gene: TRBV11-2
j_gene: TRBJ2-1
d_gene: TRBD2
abundance: .
CDR3nt: TGTGCCAGCCGACCACTAGCGGCGTACAATGAGCAGTTCTTC
CDR3aa: CASRPLAAYNEQFF

v_gene: TRBV28
j_gene: TRBJ1-6
d_gene: .
abundance: few
CDR3nt: TGTGCCAGCGGCACCGGGACACTTCATAATTCACCCCTCCACTTT
CDR3aa: CASGTGTLHNSPLHF

v_gene: TRBV18
j_gene: TRBJ2-5
d_gene: .
abundance: .
CDR3nt: TGTGCCAGCTCACCAAACGCCCAAGAGACCCAGTACTTC
CDR3aa: CASSPNAQETQYF

v_gene: TRBV15
j_gene: TRBJ1-1
d_gene: TRBD1
abundance: .
CDR3nt: TGTGCCACCAGCAGACCAGGGGGCGCGAATACTGAAGCTTTCTTT
CDR3aa: CATSRPGGANTEAFF

v_gene: TRBV20-1
j_gene: TRBJ1-2
d_gene: TRBD1
abundance: .
CDR3nt: TGCAGTGCCCCGAGACAGGGGTCCTATGGCTACACCTTC
CDR3aa: CSAPRQGSYGYTF

v_gene: TRBV6-1
j_gene: TRBJ2-6
d_gene: .
abundance: few
CDR3nt: TGTGCCAGCGCCAACGCAGGACCCGGGTTTTTATCCGGGGCCAACGTCCTGACTTTC
CDR3aa: CASANAGPGFLSGANVLTF

v_gene: TRBV7-6
j_gene: TRBJ1-1
d_gene: TRBD1
abundance: once
CDR3nt: TGTGCCAGCAGCCGATACCGGGACAGGGGCAACACTGAAGCTTTCTTT
CDR3aa: CASSRYRDRGNTEAFF

v_gene: TRBV29-1
j_gene: TRBJ1-1
d_gene: .
abundance: few
CDR3nt: TGCAGCGTTCATCCGGAGGGCACTGAAGCTTTCTTT
CDR3aa: CSVHPEGTEAFF

v_gene: TRBV15
j_gene: TRBJ2-1
d_gene: .
abundance: once
CDR3nt: TGTGCCATAAGGGGACTGGAATCCTACAATGAGCAGTTCTTC
CDR3aa: CAIRGLESYNEQFF

v_gene: TRBV2
j_gene: TRBJ2-7
d_gene: .
abundance: .
CDR3nt: TGTGCCAGCAGCGGCCGCCCTGACAAGATGTCTTACGAGCAGTACTTC
CDR3aa: CASSGRPDKMSYEQYF

v_gene: TRBV12-3/TRBV12-4
j_gene: TRBJ2-3
d_gene: TRBD1
abundance: .
CDR3nt: TGTGCCAGCAGTCCCGGGACAGGGGGCGAGGATACGCAGTATTTT
CDR3aa: CASSPGTGGEDTQYF

v_gene: TRBV7-2
j_gene: TRBJ2-5
d_gene: .
abundance: few
CDR3nt: TGTGCCAGCAGCTTAGTTGTGGGCCAAGAGACCCAGTACTTC
CDR3aa: CASSLVVGQETQYF

v_gene: TRBV5-5
j_gene: TRBJ2-2
d_gene: .
abundance: .
CDR3nt: TGTGCCAGCAGCTTAGATCCAGGGCTCACCGGGGAGCTGTTTTTT
CDR3aa: CASSLDPGLTGELFF

v_gene: TRBV5-1
j_gene: TRBJ1-5
d_gene: TRBD1
abundance: many
CDR3nt: TGCGCCAGCAGCTTGGAGCCGAGCAGGGGGCTGGAGGGGAACAATCAGCCCCAGCATTTT
CDR3aa: CASSLEPSRGLEGNNQPQHF

v_gene: TRBV7-9
j_gene: TRBJ1-2
d_gene: .
abundance: .
CDR3nt: TGTGCCAGCAGCTGGGAAAACTATGGCTACACCTTC
CDR3aa: CASSWENYGYTF

v_gene: TRBV4-1
j_gene: TRBJ2-5
d_gene: TRBD1
abundance: few
CDR3nt: TGCGCCAGCAGCCAAGATTCCGGACAGGGGGAGACCCAGTACTTC
CDR3aa: CASSQDSGQGETQYF

v_gene: TRBV28
j_gene: TRBJ2-7
d_gene: .
abundance: .
CDR3nt: TGTGCCAGCTCACCCGGCTCCAACGAGCAGTACTTC
CDR3aa: CASSPGSNEQYF

v_gene: TRBV7-2
j_gene: TRBJ1-4
d_gene: .
abundance: few
CDR3nt: TGTGCCAGCAGCTTAGCTGGGAGGGTATCTAATGAAAAACTGTTTTTT
CDR3aa: CASSLAGRVSNEKLFF

v_gene: TRBV14
j_gene: TRBJ1-6
d_gene: .
abundance: .
CDR3nt: TGTGCCAGCAGCCTTTACACCGATAATTCACCCCTCCACTTT
CDR3aa: CASSLYTDNSPLHF

v_gene: TRBV5-6
j_gene: TRBJ2-3
d_gene: .
abundance: .
CDR3nt: TGTGCCAGCAGACCGTTAAAGGGACTCCGCACAGATACGCAGTATTTT
CDR3aa: CASRPLKGLRTDTQYF

v_gene: TRBV2
j_gene: TRBJ1-2
d_gene: .
abundance: few
CDR3nt: TGTGCCAGCCCCGACAGAGCCGGGACTTATGGCTACACCTTC
CDR3aa: CASPDRAGTYGYTF

v_gene: TRBV4-3
j_gene: TRBJ2-4
d_gene: .
abundance: few
CDR3nt: TGCGCCAGCAGCCAAGATCTCGAAAACATTCAGTACTTC
CDR3aa: CASSQDLENIQYF

v_gene: TRBV27
j_gene: TRBJ1-4
d_gene: TRBD1
abundance: .
CDR3nt: TGTGCCAGCAGACTACAGGGGGCCCGGGAAAAACTGTTTTTT
CDR3aa: CASRLQGAREKLFF

v_gene: TRBV12-3/TRBV12-4
j_gene: TRBJ2-4
d_gene: TRBD2
abundance: many
CDR3nt: TGTGCCAGCAGGACTAGCGGGGGGAGGCACATTCAGTACTTC
CDR3aa: CASRTSGGRHIQYF

v_gene: TRBV29-1
j_gene: TRBJ1-2
d_gene: .
abundance: .
CDR3nt: TGCAGCGCCGGACGGGGGTCCAACTATGGCTACACCTTC
CDR3aa: CSAGRGSNYGYTF

v_gene: TRBV7-3
j_gene: TRBJ2-7
d_gene: .
abundance: .
CDR3nt: TGTGCCAGCAGCTTACAACAGGGACTCTACGAGCAGTACTTC
CDR3aa: CASSLQQGLYEQYF

v_gene: TRBV6-2/TRBV6-3
j_gene: TRBJ2-1
d_gene: .
abundance: many
CDR3nt: TGTGCCAGCAGCCTCAGAACCAATGAGCAGTTCTTC
CDR3aa: CASSLRTNEQFF

v_gene: TRBV6-5
j_gene: TRBJ1-6
d_gene: .
abundance: few
CDR3nt: TGTGCCAGCAGCCCGGTACGTCCCCACTCGGCACCCCTCCACTTT
CDR3aa: CASSPVRPHSAPLHF

v_gene: TRBV20-1
j_gene: TRBJ2-1
d_gene: .
abundance: few
CDR3nt: TGCAGTGCTAGAGATCCAGGTGGGGGAAGCTCCTACAATGAGCAGTTCTTC
CDR3aa: CSARDPGGGSSYNEQFF

v_gene: TRBV6-6
j_gene: TRBJ2-1
d_gene: TRBD2
abundance: .
CDR3nt: TGTGCCAGCAGCCTTGCTAGCGGGGGCTGGGATGAGCAGTTCTTC
CDR3aa: CASSLASGGWDEQFF

v_gene: TRBV6-2/TRBV6-3
j_gene: TRBJ2-7
d_gene: .
abundance: few
CDR3nt: TGTGCCAGCAGTTATCCGGGACCCTACGAGCAGTACTTC
CDR3aa: CASSYPGPYEQYF

v_gene: TRBV4-3
j_gene: TRBJ2-1
d_gene: TRBD1
abundance: .
CDR3nt: TGCGCCAGCAGCCACCCTAGGACAGGGCATGAGCAGTTCTTC
CDR3aa: CASSHPRTGHEQFF

v_gene: TRBV4-3
j_gene: TRBJ2-5
d_gene: TRBD1
abundance: many
CDR3nt: TGCGCCAGCAGCCAAGACCGGGGACAGCTCCAAGAGACCCAGTACTTC
CDR3aa: CASSQDRGQLQETQYF

v_gene: TRBV12-3/TRBV12-4
j_gene: TRBJ2-3
d_gene: .
abundance: few
CDR3nt: TGTGCCAGCAACCAGCAGATTGGCGGGGATACGCAGTATTTT
CDR3aa: CASNQQIGGDTQYF

v_gene: TRBV6-5
j_gene: TRBJ2-7
d_gene: TRBD1
abundance: .
CDR3nt: TGTGCCAGCAGTTACTTAAGGACAGGGCACGAGCAGTACTTC
CDR3aa: CASSYLRTGHEQYF

v_gene: TRBV5-1
j_gene: TRBJ2-1
d_gene: TRBD1
abundance: .
CDR3nt: TGCGCCAGCAGCCCCGGACAGGTGGCCTACAATGAGCAGTTCTTC
CDR3aa: CASSPGQVAYNEQFF

v_gene: TRBV20-1
j_gene: TRBJ1-5
d_gene: .
abundance: .
CDR3nt: TGCAGTGCTACCTTATTTACCACGGGGGGCAGCAATCAGCCCCAGCATTTT
CDR3aa: CSATLFTTGGSNQPQHF